This T cell receptor beta chain was obtained from a study of blood T cell repertoires in COVID-19. Study details: PBMCs, B-cell-depleted T cells, or T cells provided the cDNA or gDNA that made up the material.

In the authors' workflow: Estimation of nucleated cell counts was performed using reference gene primer amplification. Sequenced by immunoSEQ multiplex PCR; TCRdb stores in-frame clones only, minus some. That table is the source of V, J and clone size, and D and trimming were worked out from the DNA. The sample has around 170,000 clones; 80% to 85% are singletons. This clone has a handful of counts. V was shortened by 3 bases and J by 8 bases, with 16 bases between the two germline ends. Germline loops: CDR1 MDHEN, CDR2 SYDVKM. There are 14 residues in the CDR3. This receptor was identified in a woman in her 50s who had recovered from COVID-19. The sequencing sample was made of PBMCs or T cells enriched from blood (not recorded which). The V gene is TRBV28, the J gene TRBJ1-2; D possibly corresponds to TRBD1 (5 bases). The CDR3 DNA sequence: TGTGCCAGCAGTTTTTACCAGGGAGGAGACGGCTACACCTTC. Translating gives CASSFYQGGDGYTF.